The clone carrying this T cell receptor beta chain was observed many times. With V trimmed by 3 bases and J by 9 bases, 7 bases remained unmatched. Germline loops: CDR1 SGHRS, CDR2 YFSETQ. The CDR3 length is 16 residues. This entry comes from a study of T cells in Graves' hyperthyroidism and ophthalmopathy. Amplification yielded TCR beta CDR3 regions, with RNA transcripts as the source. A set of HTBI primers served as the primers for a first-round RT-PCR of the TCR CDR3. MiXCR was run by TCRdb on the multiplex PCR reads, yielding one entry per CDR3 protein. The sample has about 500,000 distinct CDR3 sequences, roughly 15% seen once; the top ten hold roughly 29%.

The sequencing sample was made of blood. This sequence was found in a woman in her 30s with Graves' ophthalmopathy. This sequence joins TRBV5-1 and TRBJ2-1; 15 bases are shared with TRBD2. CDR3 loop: CASSSGLAGGPGEQFF. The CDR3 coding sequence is TGCGCCAGCAGCTCAGGACTAGCGGGAGGGCCTGGTGAGCAGTTCTTC.